This paragraph reports one T cell receptor (beta chain). Its antigen is unidentified. Amplification used 60 Vbeta primers and 13 Jbeta primers. Some clones are missing from TCRdb's copy, which holds only in-frame ones; the method was immunoSEQ multiplex PCR. Of over 95,000 clones listed, about 80% are singletons. This sample was taken from a study of cytomegalovirus exposure and HLA in healthy donors. Study findings and constraints: Reports showed the classifier diagnosing cytomegalovirus status with high specificity and sensitivity. Confirmation was obtained in vitro that a few CMV-associated chains are specific for CMV antigens. In a later analysis, a missense DCLRE1C variant was linked to TCR beta V- and J-gene trimming.

V shed 7 bases and J shed 2 bases, with 14 bases lying between them. This CDR3 comprises 14 residues. CDR1 is MDHEN and CDR2 is SYDVKM in the germline V gene. The rearrangement joins TRBV28 to TRBJ1-1, with a tentative D call TRBD1 (5 bases). The specimen sequenced was PBMCs. This receptor was identified in a man in his forties in good health and CMV-seronegative. CDR3 DNA: TGTGCCAGCATCGGGGGGGGACTAAACACTGAAGCTTTCTTT. It codes for CASIGGGLNTEAFF.